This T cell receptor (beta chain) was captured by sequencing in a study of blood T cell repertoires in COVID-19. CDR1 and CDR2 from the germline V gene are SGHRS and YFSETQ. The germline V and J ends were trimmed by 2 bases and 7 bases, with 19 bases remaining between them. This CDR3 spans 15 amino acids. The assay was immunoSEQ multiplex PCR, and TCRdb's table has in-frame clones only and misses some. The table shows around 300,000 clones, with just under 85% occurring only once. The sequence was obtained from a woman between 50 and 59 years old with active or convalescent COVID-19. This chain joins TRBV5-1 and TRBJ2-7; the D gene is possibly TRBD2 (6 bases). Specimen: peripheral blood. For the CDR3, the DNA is TGCGCCAGCAGCTTAACGGGAGATGCGGGAAGGGAGCAGTACTTC. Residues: CASSLTGDAGREQYF.